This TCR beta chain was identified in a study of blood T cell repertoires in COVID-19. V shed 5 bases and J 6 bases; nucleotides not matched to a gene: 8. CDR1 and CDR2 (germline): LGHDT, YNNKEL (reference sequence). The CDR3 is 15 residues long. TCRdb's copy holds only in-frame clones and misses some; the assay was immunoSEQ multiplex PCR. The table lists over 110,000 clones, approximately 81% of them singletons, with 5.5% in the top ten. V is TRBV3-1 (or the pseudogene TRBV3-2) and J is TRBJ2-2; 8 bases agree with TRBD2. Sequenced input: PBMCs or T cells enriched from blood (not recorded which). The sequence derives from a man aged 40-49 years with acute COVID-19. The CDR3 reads CASSFGTRAAGELFF. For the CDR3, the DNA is TGTGCCAGCAGCTTCGGGACTAGGGCCGCCGGGGAGCTGTTTTTT.